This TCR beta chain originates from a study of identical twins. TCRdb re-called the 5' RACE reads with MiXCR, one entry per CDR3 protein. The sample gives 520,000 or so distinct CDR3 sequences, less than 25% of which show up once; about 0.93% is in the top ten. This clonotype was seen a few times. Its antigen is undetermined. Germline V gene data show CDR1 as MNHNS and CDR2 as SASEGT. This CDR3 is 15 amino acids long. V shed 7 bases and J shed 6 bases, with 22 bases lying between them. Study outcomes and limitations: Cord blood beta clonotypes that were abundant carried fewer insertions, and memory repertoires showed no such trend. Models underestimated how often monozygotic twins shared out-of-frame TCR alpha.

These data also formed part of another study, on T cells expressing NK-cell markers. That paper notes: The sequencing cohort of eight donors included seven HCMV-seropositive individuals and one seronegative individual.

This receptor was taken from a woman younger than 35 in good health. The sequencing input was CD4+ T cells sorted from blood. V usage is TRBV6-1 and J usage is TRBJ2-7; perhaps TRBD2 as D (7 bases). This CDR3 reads CASIGTRGARSEQYF. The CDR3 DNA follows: TGTGCCAGCATTGGAACTCGGGGGGCGCGTTCCGAGCAGTACTTC.